Below, 16 T cell receptor beta chains from the same sample are listed, as sequenced in a study of shared clonotypes between healthy human individuals. Sequencing was performed with immunoSEQ multiplex PCR; in TCRdb, only in-frame clones are kept and a portion is missing. Of around 340,000 clones detected, 73% appear once; the ten largest clones hold under 11%. Sequencing input: memory CD4+ T cells sorted from blood. Subset noted: CD45RA-negative fraction. Receptors originate from a man aged 25-45 years in good health.

This clone was detected only a few times. The rearrangement links TRBV19 to TRBJ1-2; D call uncertain. CDR1 and CDR2 (germline): LNHDA, SQIVND (reference sequence). The V gene lost 3 bases and the J gene lost 4 bases, with 15 bases spanning the gap. CDR3 length: 15 residues. The CDR3 reads CASSISRGSGYGYTF. For the CDR3, the DNA is TGTGCCAGTAGTATCTCGCGGGGTTCCGGCTATGGCTACACCTTC.

This clone was counted between two and nine times. The chain carries TRBV15 and TRBJ2-4; D is possibly TRBD2 (6 bases). The CDR3 contains 14 residues. V lost 5 bases, J lost 8 bases, and 16 bases lay in between. CDR1 and CDR2 (germline): LNHNV, YYDKDF (reference sequence). This CDR3 is CATSLGGDSDIQYF. As DNA, the CDR3 is TGTGCCACCAGCCTCGGAGGGGATTCGGACATTCAGTACTTC.

The chain has TRBV14 and TRBJ2-7, with 9 bases lining up with TRBD2. The CDR3 is 12 residues long. The V segment lost 7 bases and the J segment 4 bases; nucleotides outside the gene matches: 2. Germline V gene data show CDR1 as SGHDN and CDR2 as FVKESK. CDR3 amino acids: CASKSGGYEQYF. CDR3 sequence (DNA): TGTGCCAGCAAGAGCGGGGGGTACGAGCAGTACTTC.

The V and J genes are TRBV5-1 and TRBJ2-2, with D possibly called TRBD1 or TRBD2 (5 bases each). Germline-derived CDR1 and CDR2 are SGHRS and YFSETQ. Trimming took off 7 bases at V and 4 bases at J, with 14 bases between the two ends. This CDR3 is built from 14 residues. The CDR3 is CASGWGAGTGELFF. CDR3 nucleotide sequence: TGCGCCAGCGGGTGGGGCGCGGGCACCGGGGAGCTGTTTTTT.

The chain recombines TRBV2 with TRBJ2-1, with 10 bases lining up with TRBD2. Per the germline V gene, CDR1 is SNHLY and CDR2 is FYNNEI. The CDR3 has 19 amino acids. The V and J ends lost 4 bases and 6 bases, in that order; junction bases with no gene match: 18. The CDR3 DNA sequence: TGTGCCAGCAGTGCACCGGGACTAGCGAGACCTCGATCTACCAATGAGCAGTTCTTC. It encodes CASSAPGLARPRSTNEQFF.

This clone occurred many times. The rearrangement joins TRBV13 to TRBJ2-3; 11 bases match TRBD2. The CDR3 is 19 residues long. Germline CDR1 PRHDT, CDR2 FYEKMQ (reference sequence). The V and J ends lost 3 bases and 0 bases, in that order; junction bases with no gene match: 11. Here the CDR3 reads CASSLEGLAGLSSTDTQYF. The CDR3 DNA follows: TGTGCCAGCAGCTTGGAAGGACTAGCGGGCCTCTCTAGCACAGATACGCAGTATTTT.

The chain combines TRBV5-6 with TRBJ1-1; D is unclear. The length of the CDR3 is 15 residues. V was shortened by 4 bases and J by 1 base, with 14 bases between the two germline ends. Germline V lookup: CDR1 SGHDT, CDR2 YYEEEE. Here the CDR3 reads CASSPDLLENTEAFF. The CDR3 DNA sequence: TGTGCCAGCAGCCCGGACTTACTCGAGAACACTGAAGCTTTCTTT.

The chain is built from TRBV18 and TRBJ2-7; 11 bases are a match to TRBD1. CDR1 and CDR2 from the germline V gene are KGHSH and LQKENI. CDR3 length: 13 amino acids. Trimming removed 3 bases from V and 10 bases from J; junction bases left unmatched: 5. In DNA, the CDR3 is TGTGCCAGCTCACCGCCGGGACAGGGGGATCAGTACTTC. This encodes CASSPPGQGDQYF.

The chain joins TRBV6-6 to TRBJ1-2, with 9 positions matching TRBD1. Germline V gene sequence: CDR1 MNHNY, CDR2 SVGAGI (reference sequence). The CDR3 has 14 amino acids. V gave up 6 bases and J gave up 8 bases; unmatched junction bases: 10. The CDR3 DNA follows: TGTGCCAGCAGCTGGGACAGGGATGGCCCCGGCTACACCTTC. Protein product: CASSWDRDGPGYTF.

Comment on this clone: A junction end diverges from the germline sequence, so it may reflect a read error. V gene TRBV7-2 combines with J gene TRBJ2-7; 7 bases line up with TRBD2. Germline CDR1 is SGHTA and CDR2 is FQGNSA. This CDR3 has 11 residues. DNA of the CDR3: TGTGCCAGCAGCTCCTTTAGCGGGCTCCACTTC. It encodes CASSSFSGLHF.

The CDR3 protein is CASSRLWQSSTDTQYF. The CDR3 region has the DNA TGTGCCAGCAGCCGCCTCTGGCAGTCTAGCACAGATACGCAGTATTTT. The chain has TRBV5-8 and TRBJ2-3; no clear D. CDR3 length equals 16 residues. Germline CDR1 and CDR2: SGHTS and YDEGEE. Trimming pared 4 bases from V and 0 bases from J, leaving 15 bases between.

V is TRBV19 and J is TRBJ2-3; TRBD2 agrees at 9 bases. Germline CDR1 reads LNHDA; CDR2 reads SQIVND (reference sequence). This CDR3 is 16 amino acids long. V gave up 2 bases and J gave up 2 bases; unmatched junction bases: 5. CDR3 nucleotide sequence: TGTGCCAGTAGTATACTAGCGGGATCCCCCACAGATACGCAGTATTTT. As protein: CASSILAGSPTDTQYF. The full variable domain, its missing parts supplied by reference TRBV19 and TRBJ2-3, is DGGITQSPKYLFRKEGQNVTLSCEQNLNHDAMYWYRQDPGQGLRLIYYSQIVNDFQKGDIAEGYSVSREKKESFPLTVTSAQKNPTAFYLCASSILAGSPTDTQYFGPGTRLTVL.

The gene calls are TRBV10-1 and TRBJ1-5; maybe TRBD1 (6 bases). The CDR3 is 14 amino acids. The germline V gene encodes CDR1 WNHNN and CDR2 SYGVQD (reference sequence). V lost 9 bases to trimming and J lost 3 bases, with 15 bases between them. CDR3 sequence reads: CARCGQRNNQPQHF. For the CDR3, the DNA is TGCGCCAGGTGCGGACAGAGGAACAATCAGCCCCAGCATTTT.

This clone was seen only a few times. This chain connects TRBV4-3 to TRBJ2-7; D unclear. CDR3 length equals 15 residues. The V gene lost 0 bases and the J gene lost 2 bases, with 11 bases spanning the gap. Per germline, CDR1 LGHNA and CDR2 YSLEER. In DNA, the CDR3 is TGCGCCAGCAGCCAAGATCGGCACTCAACCTACGAGCAGTACTTC. This translates into CASSQDRHSTYEQYF.

The chain carries TRBV28 and TRBJ2-5; unclear D gene. Germline V gene sequence: CDR1 MDHEN, CDR2 SYDVKM. CDR3 length: 12 amino acids. Trimming pared 6 bases from V and 3 bases from J, leaving 8 bases between. The CDR3 sequence is CASRTTEETQYF. The CDR3, as DNA: TGTGCCAGCAGGACAACGGAAGAGACCCAGTACTTC.

This chain connects TRBV5-6 to TRBJ2-5, with 7 bases that match TRBD1. Unmatched junction bases numbered 19, after V lost 6 bases and J lost 5 bases. Germline CDR1 is SGHDT and CDR2 is YYEEEE. This CDR3 is 17 amino acids long. The CDR3: CASTFRFSGQVWETQYF. Here the CDR3 DNA reads TGTGCCAGCACCTTTAGGTTCTCCGGACAGGTCTGGGAGACCCAGTACTTC. Complete variable domain (other parts from reference TRBV5-6 and TRBJ2-5): DAGVTQSPTHLIKTRGQQVTLRCSPKSGHDTVSWYQQALGQGPQFIFQYYEEEERQRGNFPDRFSGHQFPNYSSELNVNALLLGDSALYLCASTFRFSGQVWETQYFGPGTRLLVL.